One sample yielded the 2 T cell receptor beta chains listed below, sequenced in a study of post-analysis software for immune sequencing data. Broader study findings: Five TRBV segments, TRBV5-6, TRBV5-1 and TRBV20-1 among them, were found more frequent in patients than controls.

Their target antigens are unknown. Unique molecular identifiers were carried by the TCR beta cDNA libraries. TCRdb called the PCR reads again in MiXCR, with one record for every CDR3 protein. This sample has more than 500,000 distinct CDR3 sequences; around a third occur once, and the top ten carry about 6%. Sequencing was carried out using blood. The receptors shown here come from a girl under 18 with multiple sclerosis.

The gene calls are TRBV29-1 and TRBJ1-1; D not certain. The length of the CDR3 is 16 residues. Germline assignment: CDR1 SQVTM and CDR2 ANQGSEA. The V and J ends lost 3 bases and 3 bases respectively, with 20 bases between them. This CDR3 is CSVEDFGPGGYTEAFF. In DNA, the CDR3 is TGCAGCGTTGAGGATTTCGGTCCAGGAGGGTACACTGAAGCTTTCTTT.

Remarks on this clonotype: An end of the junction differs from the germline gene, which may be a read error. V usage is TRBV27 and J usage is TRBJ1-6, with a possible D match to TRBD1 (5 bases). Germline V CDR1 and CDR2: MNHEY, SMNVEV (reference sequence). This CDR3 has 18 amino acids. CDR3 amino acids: CASSPSVGWGSYSSPLHF. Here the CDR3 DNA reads TGTGCCAGCAGTCCGTCCGTCGGTTGGGGCTCCTATAGTTCACCCCTCCACTTT.